The sequence of this T cell receptor (beta chain) was determined in a study of early T cells in non-severe SARS-CoV-2 infection. Across the whole study: Sequencing targeted bulk RNA from unsorted whole blood, leaving chains unpaired. Broader study findings: Private and CD4 specificities were missed by VDJdb matching, skewed to anti-spike CD8.

This clonotype was counted many times. Its antigen is unknown. The V end lost 2 bases, the J end lost 6 bases, and 7 bases lay between the germline ends. Per the germline V gene, CDR1 is SGHVS and CDR2 is FQNEAQ. The CDR3 is 13 amino acids. The library protocol tagged individual cDNA molecules with unique molecular identifiers. In TCRdb, the 5' RACE reads were re-called with MiXCR into one record per CDR3 protein. The sample holds roughly 75,000 distinct CDR3 sequences, 8.5% to 10% seen once. Specimen: whole blood. This clonotype was obtained from an adult who was a healthcare worker with PCR-confirmed SARS-CoV-2 infection or an uninfected control (not recorded which). The chain uses TRBV7-8 and TRBJ2-2; a weak D match, TRBD2 (5 bases). The CDR3 region is CASSLSGSGELFF. For the CDR3, the DNA is TGTGCCAGCAGCTTATCGGGGTCCGGGGAGCTGTTTTTT.